This T cell receptor beta chain was observed in a study of blood T cell repertoires in COVID-19. Study context: Material from acute and convalescent COVID-19 was sourced from the United States, Italy and Spain. PBMCs, B-cell-depleted T cells, or T cells provided the cDNA or gDNA that made up the material.

The germline gives CDR1 SGHRS, CDR2 YFSETQ. Unmatched junction bases numbered 7, after V lost 3 bases and J lost 5 bases. The CDR3 runs 16 residues. How the authors handled the data: Reference gene primer amplification yielded estimated nucleated cell counts. Using immunoSEQ multiplex PCR, the repertoire was profiled, and TCRdb retains in-frame clones only, with some absent. That table furnishes V, J and clone size, whereas the DNA furnished D and trimming. This table has a few hundred thousand clones, roughly 77% appearing once. Sequencing input: peripheral blood. This TCR was sampled from a human donor with acute or convalescent COVID-19. The donor label of this sample is uncertain. The gene calls are TRBV5-1 and TRBJ1-6; 8 bases fit TRBD1. The CDR3 DNA sequence: TGCGCCAGCAGCTCTGGACAGGGAGGGAATAATTCACCCCTCCACTTT. Protein product: CASSSGQGGNNSPLHF.